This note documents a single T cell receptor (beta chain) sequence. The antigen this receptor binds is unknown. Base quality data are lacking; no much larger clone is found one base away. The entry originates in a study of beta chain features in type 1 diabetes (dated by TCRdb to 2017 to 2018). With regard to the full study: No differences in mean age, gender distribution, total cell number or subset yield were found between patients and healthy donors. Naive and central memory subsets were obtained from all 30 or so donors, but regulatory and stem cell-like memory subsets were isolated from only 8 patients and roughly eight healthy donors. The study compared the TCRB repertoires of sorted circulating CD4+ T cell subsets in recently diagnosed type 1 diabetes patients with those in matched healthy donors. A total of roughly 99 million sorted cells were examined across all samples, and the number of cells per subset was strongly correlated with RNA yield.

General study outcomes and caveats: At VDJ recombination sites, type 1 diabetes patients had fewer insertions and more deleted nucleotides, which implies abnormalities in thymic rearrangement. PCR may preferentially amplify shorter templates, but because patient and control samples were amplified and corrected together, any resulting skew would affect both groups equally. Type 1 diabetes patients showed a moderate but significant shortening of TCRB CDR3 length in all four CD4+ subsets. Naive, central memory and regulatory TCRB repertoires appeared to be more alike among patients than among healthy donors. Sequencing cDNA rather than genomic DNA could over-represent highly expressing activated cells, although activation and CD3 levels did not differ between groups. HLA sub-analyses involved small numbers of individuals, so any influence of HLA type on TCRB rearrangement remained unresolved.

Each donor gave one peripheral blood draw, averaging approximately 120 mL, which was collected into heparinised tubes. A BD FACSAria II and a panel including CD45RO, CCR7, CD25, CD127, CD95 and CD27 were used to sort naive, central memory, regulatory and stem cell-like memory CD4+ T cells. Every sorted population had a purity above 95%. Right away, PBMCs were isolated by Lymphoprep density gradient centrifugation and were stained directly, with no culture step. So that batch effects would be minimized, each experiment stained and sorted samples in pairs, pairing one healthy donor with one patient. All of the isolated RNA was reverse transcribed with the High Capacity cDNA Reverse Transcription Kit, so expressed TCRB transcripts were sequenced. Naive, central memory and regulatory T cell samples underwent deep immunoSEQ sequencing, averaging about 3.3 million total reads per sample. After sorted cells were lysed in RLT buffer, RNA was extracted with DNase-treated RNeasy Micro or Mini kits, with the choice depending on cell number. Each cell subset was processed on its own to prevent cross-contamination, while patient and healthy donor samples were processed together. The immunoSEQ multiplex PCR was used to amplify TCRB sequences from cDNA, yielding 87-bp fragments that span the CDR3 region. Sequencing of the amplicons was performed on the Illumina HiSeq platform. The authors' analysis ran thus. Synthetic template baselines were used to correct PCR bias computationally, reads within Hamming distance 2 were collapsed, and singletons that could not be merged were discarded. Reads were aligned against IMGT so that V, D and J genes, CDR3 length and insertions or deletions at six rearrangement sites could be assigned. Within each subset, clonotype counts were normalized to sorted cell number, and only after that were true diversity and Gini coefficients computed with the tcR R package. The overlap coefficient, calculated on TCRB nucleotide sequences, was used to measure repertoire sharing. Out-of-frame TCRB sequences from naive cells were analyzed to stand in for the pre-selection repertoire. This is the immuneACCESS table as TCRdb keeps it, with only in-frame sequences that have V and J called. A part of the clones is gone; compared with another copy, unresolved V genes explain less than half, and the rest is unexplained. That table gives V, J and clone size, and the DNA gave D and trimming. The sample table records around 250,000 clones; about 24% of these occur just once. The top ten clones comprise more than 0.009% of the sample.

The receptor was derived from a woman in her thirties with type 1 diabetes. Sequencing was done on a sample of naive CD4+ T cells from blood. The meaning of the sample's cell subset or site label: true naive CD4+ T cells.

The nucleotide sequence is given as TGTGCCAGCAGTTATGTCCCAGACCAGGATCGAGCTTTCTTT. Its protein product is CASSYVPDQDRAFF. This sequence uses TRBV6-6 and TRBJ1-1; no D gene can be assigned with confidence. Reading from cysteine to phenylalanine, the CDR3 counts 14 amino acids. Only the CDR3 part of the read is kept: 42 bases, read in frame from the first base. A distance of 18 bases separates the germline ends of V and J, which lose 3 bases and 10 bases respectively. CDR1 MNHNY and CDR2 SVGAGI are derived from the germline V gene (reference sequence).